This T cell receptor (beta chain) comes out of a study of blood T cell repertoires in COVID-19. Study-wide background: Acute and convalescent COVID-19 specimens originated in the United States, Italy and Spain. PBMCs, B-cell-depleted T cells, or T cells were the source of the cDNA or gDNA that made up the material.

Methods used by the authors: Estimates of nucleated cell counts were drawn from the amplification of reference gene primers. Produced via immunoSEQ multiplex PCR; TCRdb's table is partial and in-frame only. V, J and clone size reflect that table, while D and trimming were determined from the DNA. The sample consists of approximately 160,000 clones, more than 85% of them appearing once. The recovered donors of Cohort 3 showed two negative PCRs, clearance, or symptom resolution. Germline V gene data show CDR1 as SGDLS and CDR2 as YYNGEE. CDR3 size: 17 residues. Trimming cost V 0 bases and J 0 bases, with 12 bases left between them.

Sequenced: PBMCs or T cells enriched from blood (not recorded which). The chain links TRBV9 to TRBJ2-2; D ambiguous. The receptor was isolated from a woman in her forties or fifties who had recovered from COVID-19. CDR3 protein: CASSVDKLTANTGELFF. The DNA of the CDR3 is TGTGCCAGCAGCGTAGATAAGCTAACCGCGAACACCGGGGAGCTGTTTTTT.